This record covers a single TCR beta chain. Its antigen specificity is not known. No base qualities exist here, and no much larger clone lies one base off it. This record comes from a study of a mutant IDH1 vaccine in newly diagnosed glioma (dated by TCRdb to about 2021). A note on the overall study: Patients were given eight vaccinations, in weeks 1, 3, 5, 7, 11, 15, 19 and 23, which matched visits V03 through V10. In the chemotherapy-containing groups, vaccination started alongside temozolomide cycles, whereas in patients who had radiotherapy alone it started 4-6 weeks after radiotherapy. The approximately 32 treated patients were roughly 62% male and roughly 40% female, with a mean age of around 40 years. Prior to enrollment, patients had been given standard therapy consisting of radiotherapy alone, temozolomide alone, or radiochemotherapy with temozolomide, with the combination given to most patients. Six visits were used for peripheral blood collection: V03 (baseline), V05, V07, V10, V12 and V13. For exploratory analyses, longitudinal TCRB deep sequencing was carried out in under 30 treated patients wherever samples were available. Paper-wide results and their limitations: It was noted by the authors that analyses of patient blood samples could not be reproduced owing to sample limitations. Immune responses induced by the vaccine were seen in about 93% of patients across multiple MHC alleles. No apparent relationship was observed between pseudoprogression and alterations in the top peripheral T cell clonotypes detected by TCRB sequencing. PBMC samples for TCRB deep sequencing were selected based on availability.

Libraries were constructed by the immunoSEQ multiplex PCR assay. Following the manufacturer's protocol, the hsTCRB Kit was used to amplify rearranged TCR beta chain sequences. TCRB libraries were sequenced on an Illumina MiSeq. Per the authors' processing: Demultiplexing, trimming and gene mapping were performed with the kit vendor's proprietary platform. TCRdb obtained this table from immuneACCESS and retained in-frame rearrangements with V and J assigned. These tables miss some clones; where compared with another copy, unresolved V genes account for less than half of the shortfall, and the remainder is unexplained. The DNA gave D and trimming, while V, J and clone size come from that table. Across this sample there are fewer than 45,000 clones, with around 83% seen only once. Under 2.5% of the sample is in the top ten clones. This sample's time point label indicates: week 11, during vaccination. Each vaccine dose was 300 ug of a 20-mer mutant IDH1 peptide in Montanide, given subcutaneously with topical imiquimod. The donors had newly diagnosed IDH1-mutant astrocytomas of WHO grade 3 or 4 that showed loss of nuclear ATRX. The samples were drawn from NOA16, a multicentre, single-arm, open-label phase I trial in Germany that tested a mutant IDH1 peptide vaccine in humans for the first time. Genomic DNA for TCRB sequencing was extracted from EDTA blood using the DNeasy Blood and Tissue Kit.

CDR1 MNHNS and CDR2 SASEGT were looked up in the germline V gene. From the cysteine up to the phenylalanine, the CDR3 has a length of 14 residues. CDR3 DNA only is kept here, 42 bases in frame from base 1. Clipping removes 4 bases from V and 4 bases from J, with 6 as the unmatched junction base count. The V and J genes are TRBV6-1 and TRBJ1-2, with TRBD1 identical over 7 junction bases. Sequencing was performed on PBMCs, taken from a glioma patient whose treatment included an IDH1 peptide vaccine. The TCR was taken from a man aged 40-49 years with glioma. Here the CDR3 is given as CASSGMTGFYGYTF. The bases read TGTGCCAGCAGTGGGATGACAGGGTTCTATGGCTACACCTTC.